A single T cell receptor beta chain is shown here with its context. The antigen remains undetermined. The protocol was immunoSEQ multiplex PCR, while the TCRdb copy is restricted to in-frame clones and leaves out a portion. The table records approximately 41,000 clones, around 76% of them present only once. This entry is derived from a study of a mutant IDH1 vaccine in newly diagnosed glioma. Study as a whole: Before enrollment, the patients had been treated with radiotherapy alone, temozolomide alone, or both together. Most of them had received both.

As for time point: week 23, last vaccination. Each vaccine dose was 300 ug of mutant IDH1 20-mer peptide, with topical imiquimod. V was pared by 3 bases and J by 5 bases, with 12 bases of the junction left unmatched. Looked up from germline, CDR1 is SQVTM and CDR2 is ANQGSEA. The CDR3 runs 16 residues. The TCR originated in a woman aged 40 to 50 with glioma. Some clones in this sample may be carry-over from other donors' samples. Sequences were derived from PBMCs, sampled from a glioma patient whose treatment included an IDH1 peptide vaccine. This sequence joins TRBV29-1 and TRBJ1-5; 8 bases line up with TRBD1. This CDR3 reads CSVEAGQGPLHQPQHF. The DNA of the CDR3 is TGCAGCGTTGAGGCCGGACAGGGCCCCCTACATCAGCCCCAGCATTTT.